The 9 T cell receptor beta chains presented below share a single source sample, sequenced in a study of OX40 agonist ivuxolimab in advanced cancers. TCRdb keeps only in-frame clones here, not all; method: immunoSEQ multiplex PCR. The sample yields about 74,000 clones, 86% seen once. This sample comprised CD4+ or CD8+ T cells sorted from blood, obtained in a trial of the OX40 agonist ivuxolimab. These receptors all stem from an adult with an advanced solid tumor such as melanoma, head and neck, liver or kidney cancer.

This sequence joins TRBV5-1 and TRBJ2-3; 12 nucleotides line up with TRBD2. The V and J ends lost 1 base and 6 bases, in that order; junction bases with no gene match: 3. The CDR3 runs to 15 residues. Looked up from germline, CDR1 is SGHRS and CDR2 is YFSETQ. The CDR3 bases are TGCGCCAGCAGCTTGCTAGCGGGAGGGTACGATACGCAGTATTTT. It yields the protein CASSLLAGGYDTQYF.

The chain has TRBV30 and TRBJ1-2; TRBD1 matches 8 bases. Germline values: CDR1 GTSNPN, CDR2 SVGIG (reference sequence). Germline trimming cut 2 bases from V and 8 bases from J; bases unmatched to any gene: 7. This CDR3 has 13 residues. The CDR3 coding sequence is TGTGCCTGGAGTCCCTCGACAGGGGAAGGCTACACCTTC. Its protein is CAWSPSTGEGYTF.

In DNA form, the CDR3 reads TGCGCCAGCAGCTACTGGGCGGGGAGCTCCTACGAGCAGTACTTC. It is translated as CASSYWAGSSYEQYF. V gene TRBV5-1 combines with J gene TRBJ2-7, with D possibly being TRBD2 (6 bases). The length of the CDR3 is 15 residues. CDR1 and CDR2 from the germline V gene are SGHRS and YFSETQ. V lost 3 bases and J 0 bases, leaving 13 bases between the germline ends.

The chain couples TRBV19 to TRBJ1-5; 9 bases line up with TRBD1. The CDR3 is 16 amino acids. Looked up from germline, CDR1 is LNHDA and CDR2 is SQIVND (reference sequence). V shed 2 bases and J 1 base; nucleotides not matched to a gene: 3. The CDR3 nucleotides read TGTGCCAGTAGTATAAGCGGGACAGGGAGCAATCAGCCCCAGCATTTT. This sequence encodes CASSISGTGSNQPQHF.

J is TRBJ2-3 and V is TRBV2; no reliable D call. The germline V and J ends were trimmed by 3 bases and 0 bases, with 7 bases remaining between them. CDR3 size: 14 residues. Germline V lookup: CDR1 SNHLY, CDR2 FYNNEI. The CDR3 protein is CASSDSPSTDTQYF. In nucleotides, the CDR3 is TGTGCCAGCAGTGACAGTCCTAGCACAGATACGCAGTATTTT.

The CDR3 is CASSTYGQDGSVVYTF. The CDR3 region has the DNA TGTGCCAGTAGTACCTACGGACAGGACGGGTCAGTAGTCTACACCTTC. The chain uses TRBV19 and TRBJ1-2; 7 bases fit TRBD1. Germline V CDR1 and CDR2: LNHDA, SQIVND (reference sequence). The CDR3 consists of 16 residues. V trimming: 4 bases; J trimming: 10 bases; junction bases outside the gene matches: 18.

The gene calls are TRBV5-6 and TRBJ1-1, with 7 bases that match TRBD1. The V segment lost 3 bases and the J segment 3 bases; nucleotides outside the gene matches: 5. The CDR3 has 14 amino acids. Germline CDR1 and CDR2: SGHDT and YYEEEE. The CDR3 bases are TGTGCCAGCAGCTCCGGGACAGCAGACACTGAAGCTTTCTTT. It is translated as CASSSGTADTEAFF.

The genes are TRBV7-3 and TRBJ2-5; TRBD1 or TRBD2 may be the D gene (5 bases each). The germline V gene has CDR1 SGHTA and CDR2 FQGTGA. The CDR3 extends over 15 amino acids. V was shortened by 5 bases and J by 4 bases, with 17 bases between the two germline ends. Written as DNA, the CDR3 is TGTGCCAGCAGCCGCGAGGGCCAGGGTCTAGAGACCCAGTACTTC. It codes for CASSREGQGLETQYF.

This clone was seen more than once but under ten times. The rearrangement links TRBV11-2 to TRBJ1-3; 8 positions match TRBD1. V dropped 2 bases and J dropped 4; count of bases not matched to a gene: 4. This CDR3 region has 15 residues. Germline V gene lookup returns CDR1 SGHAT and CDR2 FQNNGV. For the CDR3, the DNA is TGTGCCAGCAGCTTACAGGGGGCGGCAGGAAACACCATATATTTT. The encoded protein is CASSLQGAAGNTIYF.